This paragraph covers one T cell receptor (beta chain) sequence. Antigen: not known. The sample belongs to a study of human T cells and chemical hapten exposure. Findings and caveats of the study: With DPC sensitization, TCRs exceeding 1 in 1000 frequency showed no change.

Sample time point: pre-sensitization, week 0. Treatment: therapeutic diphenylcyclopropenone sensitization with weekly scalp DPC. TCRdb processed the RACE reads anew with MiXCR; each CDR3 protein has one entry. This sample has about 260,000 distinct CDR3 sequences, with more than 6.5% found just once. V dropped 5 bases and J dropped 2; count of bases not matched to a gene: 9. Germline loops: CDR1 MNHEY, CDR2 SMNVEV (reference sequence). This CDR3 comprises 16 residues. This rearrangement joins TRBV27 to TRBJ2-7; TRBD2 aligns across 10 bases. The sequence came from a woman aged 40 to 55 with alopecia areata. Some clones in this sample may be carry-over from other donors' samples. The sample consisted of whole blood, taken in connection with sensitization to the hapten diphenylcyclopropenone (DPC). CDR3 amino acids: CASSRLGLADTYEQYF. CDR3 coding DNA: TGTGCCAGCAGTAGACTAGGACTAGCGGACACCTACGAGCAGTACTTC.